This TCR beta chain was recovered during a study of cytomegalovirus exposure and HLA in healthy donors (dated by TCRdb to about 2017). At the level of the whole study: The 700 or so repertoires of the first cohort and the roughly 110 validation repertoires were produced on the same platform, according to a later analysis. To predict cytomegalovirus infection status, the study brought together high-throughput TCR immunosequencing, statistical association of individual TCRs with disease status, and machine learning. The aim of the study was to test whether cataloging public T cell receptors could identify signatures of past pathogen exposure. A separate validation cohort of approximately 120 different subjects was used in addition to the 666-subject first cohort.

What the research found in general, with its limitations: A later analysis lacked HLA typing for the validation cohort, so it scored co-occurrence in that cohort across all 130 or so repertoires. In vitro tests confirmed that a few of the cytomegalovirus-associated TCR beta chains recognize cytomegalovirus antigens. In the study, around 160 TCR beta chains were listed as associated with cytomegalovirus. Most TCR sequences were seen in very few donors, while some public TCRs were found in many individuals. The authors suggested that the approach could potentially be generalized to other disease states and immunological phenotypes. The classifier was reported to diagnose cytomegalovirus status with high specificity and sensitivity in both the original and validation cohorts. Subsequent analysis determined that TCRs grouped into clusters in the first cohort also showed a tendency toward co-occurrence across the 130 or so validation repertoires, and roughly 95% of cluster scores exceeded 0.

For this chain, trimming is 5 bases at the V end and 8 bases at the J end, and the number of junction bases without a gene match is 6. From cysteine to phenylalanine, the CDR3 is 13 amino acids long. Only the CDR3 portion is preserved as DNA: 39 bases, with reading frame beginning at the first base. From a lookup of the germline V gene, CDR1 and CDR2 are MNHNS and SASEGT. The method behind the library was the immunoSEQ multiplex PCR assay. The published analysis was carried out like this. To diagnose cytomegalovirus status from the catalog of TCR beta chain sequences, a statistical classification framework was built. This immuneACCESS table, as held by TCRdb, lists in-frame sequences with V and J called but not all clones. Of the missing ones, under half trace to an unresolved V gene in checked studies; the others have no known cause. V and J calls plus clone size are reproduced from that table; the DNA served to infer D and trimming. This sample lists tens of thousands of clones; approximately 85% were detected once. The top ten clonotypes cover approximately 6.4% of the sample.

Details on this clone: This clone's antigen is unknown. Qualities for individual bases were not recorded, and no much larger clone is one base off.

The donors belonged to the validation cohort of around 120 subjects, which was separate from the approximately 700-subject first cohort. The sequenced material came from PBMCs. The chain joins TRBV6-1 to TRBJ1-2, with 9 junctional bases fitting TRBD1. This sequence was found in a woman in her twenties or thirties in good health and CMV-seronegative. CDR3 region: CASSRTGAEGYTF. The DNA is TGTGCCAGCAGTAGGACAGGGGCGGAGGGCTACACCTTC.